This T cell receptor beta chain was captured in a study of shared clonotypes between healthy human individuals. Execution of the assay was at deep level. Only in-frame clones appear in the TCRdb table, and some are missing; sequencing was by immunoSEQ multiplex PCR. The sample contains approximately 500,000 clones, 90% to 96% of which appear only once. Findings and limits, study-wide: Estimated richness values were generally larger in naive subsets than in memory subsets. Sampling covered nothing but blood. Tissue TCR repertoires likely differ from those found in blood.

Germline V lookup: CDR1 MDHEN, CDR2 SYDVKM. The CDR3 contains 12 residues. Between the trimmed V and J ends, which lost 3 bases and 8 bases, there was a span of 10 bases. Comment on this clone: The antigen is not known.

The material sequenced was naive CD4+ T cells sorted from blood. As to subset: CD45RA+ positively selected. This rearrangement joins TRBV28 to TRBJ1-2; possible D gene TRBD1, 6 bases. The clonotype was recovered from a woman between 25 and 40 years old in good health. DNA of the CDR3: TGTGCCAGCAGTTTGGCAGGGGAAGGCTACACCTTC. Its protein is CASSLAGEGYTF.